This section outlines one T cell receptor (beta chain) sequence together with its context. It has no known antigen specificity. One base away there is no much larger clone; base qualities are not given. In this study, sorted CD4+ and CD8+ T cells from the blood of healthy subjects and of severe aplastic anemia patients had their TCR repertoires deep-sequenced. Ficoll-Paque density gradient centrifugation was used to isolate peripheral blood mononuclear cells. Before DNA extraction, CD4+ and CD8+ T cells were sorted with FACS or magnetic beads. This sample is drawn from a study of CD8+CD57+ T cells in acquired aplastic anemia (dated by TCRdb to 2016 to 2019). General notes on the study: Extracted DNA from sorted CD4+ and CD8+ cells averaged 3.2 ug, ranging from roughly 0.17 to 30 ug. Healthy donor samples averaged roughly 9.8 million reads for CD4+ and roughly 11 million for CD8+ cells.

TCR beta VDJ combination and CDR3 sequence profiling used genomic DNA as the template. An Illumina HiSeq 2000 was the platform used for TCR repertoire sequencing. The authors' pipeline ran thus. Repertoire assessment relied on Simpson's diversity index, CDR3 size and DJ length profiles, and TRBV/TRBJ rearrangement plots. Whichever DNA sequence was most abundant in the deep sequencing data was defined as the immunodominant clone. CDR3 amino acid sequences were screened for sharing across subjects and were compared with published repertoires and the VDJdb database. TCRdb reworked the public reads: Q25 trimming with fastp, MiXCR clone assembly, productive beta chains retained. Each record represents a unique CDR3 protein, reported with the most common genes and DNA among its rows. TCRdb, rather than the study authors, made the V and J calls. For this sample there are about 170,000 distinct CDR3 sequences; 35% to 55% appear just once. The ten biggest clones cover 1.1% of the sample.

Study-level results and caveats: Although twenty-nine CD8+ CDR3 sequences were shared by patients and controls, these sequences appeared highly expressed in patients and within the immunodominant clones of patients. Between patients and healthy controls, no significant difference in CD8+ Simpson's diversity was found (P=0.060).

CDR1 and CDR2 (SGHAT, FQNNGV) derive from the germline V gene. The CDR3 covers 15 residues, taking in both the cysteine and the phenylalanine. Only the CDR3 region is kept as DNA, spanning 45 bases read in frame from base 1. Trimming takes 1 base off V and 7 bases off J; junction bases not matched to a gene: 7. This TCR was sampled from a human donor in good health. Source material: sorted CD4+, CD8+, or CD8+CD57+ T cells (not recorded which) from PBMCs. This sequence uses TRBV11-2 and TRBJ2-1; the junction holds 7 bases that match TRBD2. This receptor has the CDR3 CASSLGTSRSNEQFF. The nucleotide sequence reads TGTGCCAGCAGCTTAGGGACTAGTCGGTCTAATGAGCAGTTCTTC.